A selection of T cell receptor beta chains follows, all from one sample in a study of tumor-infiltrating lymphocytes in localized non-small cell lung cancer. Clones were sequenced by immunoSEQ multiplex PCR, and TCRdb holds only the in-frame ones, with some missing. The data contain about 7,200 clones, around 60% of them seen just once; the ten biggest clones take up roughly an eighth. The specimen was lung tumor tissue. The receptor source for this set is a human donor with non-small cell lung cancer. CDR3s include the opening cysteine and the closing phenylalanine or tryptophan. The D gene is left open where the match is weak. Part of the rows lack a size; the others show once, few, many or a class for expanded clones.

NA | TRBD1 | TRBJ1-1 | TRBV4-1 | CASRGMTGYGPEAFF | TGCGCCAGCAGAGGTATGACAGGGTATGGTCCTGAAGCTTTCTTT
NA | NA | TRBJ1-5 | TRBV19 | CASDGGRNQPQHF | TGTGCCAGCGACGGGGGCCGCAATCAGCCCCAGCATTTT
medium-sized | NA | TRBJ2-7 | TRBV5-6 | CASSQGRLEQYF | TGTGCCAGCAGCCAGGGACGGCTCGAGCAGTACTTC
few | TRBD2 | TRBJ2-1 | TRBV29-1 | CSVILAGYNEQFF | TGCAGCGTTATTCTAGCGGGTTACAATGAGCAGTTCTTC
few | TRBD2 | TRBJ2-3 | TRBV27 | CASSLRTSGDTQYF | TGTGCCAGCAGTTTGAGGACTAGCGGAGATACGCAGTATTTT
NA | NA | TRBJ2-1 | TRBV27 | CASVREEGYSKSHYNEQFF | TGTGCCAGCGTTCGCGAGGAGGGTTACTCCAAATCCCACTACAATGAGCAGTTCTTC
NA | NA | TRBJ2-5 | TRBV5-1 | CASSVTPGGQETQYF | TGCGCCAGCAGCGTGACCCCCGGTGGGCAAGAGACCCAGTACTTC
medium-sized | TRBD1 | TRBJ1-5 | TRBV6-6 | CASSKTGQPQHF | TGTGCCAGCAGTAAGACAGGGCAGCCCCAGCATTTT
few | NA | TRBJ2-1 | TRBV20-1 | CSANPTNEQFF | TGCAGTGCCAACCCTACCAATGAGCAGTTCTTC
few | NA | TRBJ2-5 | TRBV27 | CATKGGETQYF | TGTGCCACCAAAGGTGGGGAGACCCAGTACTTC
NA | NA | TRBJ2-1 | TRBV27 | CASSLRADGYNEQFF | TGTGCCAGCAGTTTACGGGCGGACGGATACAATGAGCAGTTCTTC
NA | TRBD1 | TRBJ2-7 | TRBV11-2 | CASSFQQGAYEQYF | TGTGCCAGCAGCTTCCAACAGGGGGCATACGAGCAGTACTTC
NA | NA | TRBJ2-1 | TRBV2 | CASTLGGEQFF | TGTGCCAGCACCCTGGGAGGTGAGCAGTTCTTC
NA | NA | TRBJ1-1 | TRBV5-5 | CASSLAANTEAFF | TGTGCCAGCAGCTTGGCAGCGAACACTGAAGCTTTCTTT
large | TRBD2 | TRBJ2-5 | TRBV4-1 | CASSQEYAGRAGETQYF | TGCGCCAGCAGCCAAGAGTACGCCGGGAGGGCCGGGGAGACCCAGTACTTC
NA | NA | TRBJ2-7 | TRBV28 | CASSLLVQAYEQYF | TGTGCCAGCAGTTTATTGGTACAAGCCTACGAGCAGTACTTC
few | TRBD1 | TRBJ2-2 | TRBV2 | CASRGTDYTGELFF | TGTGCCAGCAGGGGGACAGACTACACCGGGGAGCTGTTTTTT
NA | NA | TRBJ2-7 | TRBV29-1 | CSVAAGQISYEQYF | TGCAGCGTTGCGGCGGGACAGATCTCCTACGAGCAGTACTTC
NA | NA | TRBJ2-1 | TRBV19 | CASTGGLTEQFF | TGTGCCAGTACTGGCGGGCTGACTGAGCAGTTCTTC
NA | NA | TRBJ2-1 | TRBV29-1 | CSVGPGPLNSYNEQFF | TGCAGCGTTGGTCCCGGGCCCCTCAACTCCTACAATGAGCAGTTCTTC
few | NA | TRBJ2-6 | TRBV15 | CATTAQGFGANVLTF | TGTGCCACCACCGCACAGGGCTTTGGGGCCAACGTCCTGACTTTC
NA | NA | TRBJ1-4 | TRBV6-6 | CASSTGGRANEKLFF | TGTGCCAGCAGTACTGGGGGGAGGGCTAATGAAAAACTGTTTTTT
medium-sized | TRBD1 | TRBJ2-7 | TRBV6-4 | CASSDGWTGSSYEQYF | TGTGCCAGCAGTGACGGCTGGACAGGGAGCTCCTACGAGCAGTACTTC
NA | NA | TRBJ2-3 | TRBV7-2 | CASSLSGLLLTDTQYF | TGTGCCAGCAGCCTATCGGGACTCCTCCTCACAGATACGCAGTATTTT
few | NA | TRBJ1-2 | TRBV6-5 | CASSMTGNNFYGYTF | TGTGCCAGCAGTATGACAGGAAACAACTTCTATGGCTACACCTTC
few | TRBD1 | TRBJ1-2 | TRBV6-1 | CASWGEGTANYGYTF | TGTGCCAGCTGGGGAGAAGGGACAGCTAACTATGGCTACACCTTC
NA | TRBD2 | TRBJ2-7 | TRBV6-5 | CASRGGLAEQYF | TGTGCCAGCCGGGGGGGGCTTGCCGAGCAGTACTTC
medium-sized | NA | TRBJ1-5 | TRBV19 | CASSIRGNKAQPQHF | TGTGCCAGTAGTATACGGGGTAATAAGGCTCAGCCCCAGCATTTT
few | NA | TRBJ2-2 | TRBV6-1 | CASSRGGSAGELFF | TGTGCCAGCAGTCGTGGGGGGAGTGCCGGGGAGCTGTTTTTT
NA | TRBD2 | TRBJ2-1 | TRBV7-2 | CASSLADRLAASNEQFF | TGTGCCAGCAGCTTAGCGGATCGACTAGCGGCGAGCAATGAGCAGTTCTTC
NA | TRBD2 | TRBJ2-3 | TRBV9 | CASSGGTRSTDTQYF | TGTGCCAGCAGCGGCGGGACTAGGAGCACAGATACGCAGTATTTT
medium-sized | NA | TRBJ2-7 | TRBV27 | CASSLSGDNTYEQYF | TGTGCCAGCAGTTTATCTGGGGACAACACCTACGAGCAGTACTTC
NA | TRBD2 | TRBJ2-3 | TRBV9 | CASSPSDWGGGARSTDTQYF | TGTGCCAGCAGCCCGTCCGACTGGGGCGGGGGGGCAAGAAGCACAGATACGCAGTATTTT
NA | NA | TRBJ2-1 | TRBV27 | CASSLYAGNEQFF | TGTGCCAGCAGTTTATATGCGGGCAATGAGCAGTTCTTC
medium-sized | NA | TRBJ2-7 | TRBV11-2 | CASSLDRVLSEQYF | TGTGCCAGCAGCTTAGACAGGGTTTTGAGCGAGCAGTACTTC
few | NA | TRBJ2-6 | TRBV21-1 | CASSKGLAGSSGANVLTF | TGTGCCAGCAGCAAGGGACTAGCGGGTAGCTCTGGGGCCAACGTCCTGACTTTC
NA | TRBD1 | TRBJ2-1 | TRBV11-2 | CASSAYRDRAHYNEQFF | TGTGCCAGCAGCGCATACCGGGACAGGGCCCACTACAATGAGCAGTTCTTC
NA | TRBD1 | TRBJ2-7 | TRBV6-5 | CASSLGQGVYEQYF | TGTGCCAGCAGTCTGGGACAGGGAGTCTACGAGCAGTACTTC
NA | NA | TRBJ2-1 | TRBV10-3 | CAIGRGGSGEQFF | TGTGCCATCGGGAGGGGGGGGTCGGGTGAGCAGTTCTTC
NA | TRBD2 | TRBJ2-7 | TRBV2 | CASSLGTSGRALEQYF | TGTGCCAGCAGTTTGGGGACTAGCGGGAGGGCGTTGGAGCAGTACTTC
NA | TRBD2 | TRBJ2-2 | TRBV5-6 | CASGTSGTGELFF | TGTGCCAGCGGGACTAGCGGGACCGGGGAGCTGTTTTTT
NA | TRBD2 | TRBJ2-7 | TRBV9 | CASSVGGAGEQYF | TGTGCCAGCAGCGTAGGTGGAGCGGGGGAGCAGTACTTC
few | NA | TRBJ1-2 | TRBV18 | CASSPEQGQGAAGYTF | TGTGCCAGCTCCCCCGAGCAAGGCCAGGGAGCCGCTGGCTACACCTTC
few | TRBD1 | TRBJ1-6 | TRBV4-2 | CASSQRTGATGSPLHF | TGTGCCAGCAGCCAACGGACAGGAGCTACAGGTTCACCCCTCCACTTT
few | TRBD2 | TRBJ2-7 | TRBV28 | CASSYRGGGSYEQYF | TGTGCCAGCAGTTACCGCGGGGGGGGATCCTACGAGCAGTACTTC
once | NA | TRBJ1-5 | TRBV19 | CASSHTTGRRNQPQHF | TGTGCCAGTAGTCACACCACAGGGCGCCGCAATCAGCCCCAGCATTTT